The table lists the clone carrying this TCR beta chain with many counts. The target antigen is unknown. These data are taken from a study of early T cells in non-severe SARS-CoV-2 infection. Findings of the study overall: VDJdb matches were skewed toward anti-spike CD8 T cell responses.

CDR3 length: 11 amino acids. J gave up 10 bases and V 3 bases, and 3 bases lay outside the gene matches. The V gene's germline CDR1 is GTSNPN and CDR2 SVGIG (reference sequence). TCRdb re-called the 5' RACE reads through MiXCR, storing one row per CDR3 protein. The sample shows approximately 77,000 distinct CDR3 sequences, 5% of them seen only once. Sequencing was performed on whole blood, taken at baseline. The V and J genes are TRBV30 and TRBJ1-1; 9 bases match TRBD1. This receptor was obtained from an adult who was a healthcare worker with PCR-confirmed SARS-CoV-2 infection or an uninfected control (not recorded which). CDR3 residues: CAWRADRGAFF. The CDR3 region has the DNA TGTGCCTGGAGAGCGGACAGGGGAGCTTTCTTT.